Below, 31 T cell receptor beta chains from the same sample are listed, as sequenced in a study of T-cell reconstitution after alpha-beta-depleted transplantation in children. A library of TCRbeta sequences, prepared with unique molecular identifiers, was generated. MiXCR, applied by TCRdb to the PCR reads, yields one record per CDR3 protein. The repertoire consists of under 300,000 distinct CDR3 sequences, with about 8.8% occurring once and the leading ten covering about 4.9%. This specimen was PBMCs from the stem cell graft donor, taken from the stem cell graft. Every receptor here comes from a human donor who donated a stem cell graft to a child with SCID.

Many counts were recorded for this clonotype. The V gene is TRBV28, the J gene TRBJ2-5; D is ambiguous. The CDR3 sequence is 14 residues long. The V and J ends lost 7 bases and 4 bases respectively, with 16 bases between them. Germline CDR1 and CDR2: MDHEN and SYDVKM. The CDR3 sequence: CASNGLTERETQYF. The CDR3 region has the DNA TGTGCCAGCAACGGGCTTACGGAAAGAGAGACCCAGTACTTC.

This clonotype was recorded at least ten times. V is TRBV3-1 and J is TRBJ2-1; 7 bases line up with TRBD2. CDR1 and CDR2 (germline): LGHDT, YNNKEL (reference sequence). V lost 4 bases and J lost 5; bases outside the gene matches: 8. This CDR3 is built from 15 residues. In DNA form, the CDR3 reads TGTGCCAGCAGCCCCCGAGCGGGGACTAACAATGAGCAGTTCTTC. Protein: CASSPRAGTNNEQFF.

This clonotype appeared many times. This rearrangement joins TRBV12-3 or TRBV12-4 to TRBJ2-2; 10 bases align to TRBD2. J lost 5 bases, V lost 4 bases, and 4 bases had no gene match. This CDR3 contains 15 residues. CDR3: CASSWTSGNTGELFF. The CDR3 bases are TGTGCCAGCAGTTGGACTAGCGGTAATACCGGGGAGCTGTTTTTT.

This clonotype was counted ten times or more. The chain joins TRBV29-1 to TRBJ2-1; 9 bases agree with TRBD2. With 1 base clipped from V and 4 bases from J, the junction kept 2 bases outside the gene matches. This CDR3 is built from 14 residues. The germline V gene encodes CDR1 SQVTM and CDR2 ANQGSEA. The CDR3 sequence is CSVEGGGAYNEQFF. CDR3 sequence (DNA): TGCAGCGTTGAAGGCGGGGGGGCTTACAATGAGCAGTTCTTC.

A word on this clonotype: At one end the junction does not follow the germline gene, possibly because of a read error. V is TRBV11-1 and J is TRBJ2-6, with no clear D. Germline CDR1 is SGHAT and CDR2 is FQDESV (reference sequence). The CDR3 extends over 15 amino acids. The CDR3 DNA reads TGTGCCACCAGCTTGGTGTACTCTGGGGCCAACGTCCTGACTTTC. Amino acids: CATSLVYSGANVLTF. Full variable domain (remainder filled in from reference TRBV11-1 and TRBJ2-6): EAEVAQSPRYKITEKSQAVAFWCDPISGHATLYWYRQILGQGPELLVQFQDESVVDDSQLPKDRFSAERLKGVDSTLKIQPAELGDSAMYLCATSLVYSGANVLTFGAGSRLTVL.

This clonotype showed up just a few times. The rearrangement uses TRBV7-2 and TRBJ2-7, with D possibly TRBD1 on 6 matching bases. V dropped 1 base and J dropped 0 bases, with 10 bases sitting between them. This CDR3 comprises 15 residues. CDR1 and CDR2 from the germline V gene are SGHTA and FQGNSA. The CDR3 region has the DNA TGTGCCAGCAGCTTAGGGGGGCCGATCTCCTACGAGCAGTACTTC. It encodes CASSLGGPISYEQYF.

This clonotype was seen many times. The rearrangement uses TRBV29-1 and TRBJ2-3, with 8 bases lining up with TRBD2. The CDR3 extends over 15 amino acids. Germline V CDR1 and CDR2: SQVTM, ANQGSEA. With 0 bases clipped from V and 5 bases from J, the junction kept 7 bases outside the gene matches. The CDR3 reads CSVEDRGGPGDTQYF. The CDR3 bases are TGCAGCGTTGAAGATCGGGGGGGGCCTGGAGATACGCAGTATTTT.

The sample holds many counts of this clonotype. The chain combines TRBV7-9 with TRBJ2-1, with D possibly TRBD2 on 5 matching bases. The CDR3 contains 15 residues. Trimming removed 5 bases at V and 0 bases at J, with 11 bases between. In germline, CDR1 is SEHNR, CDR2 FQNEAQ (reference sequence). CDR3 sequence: CASSPGVGSYNEQFF. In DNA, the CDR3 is TGTGCCAGCAGCCCCGGGGTGGGCTCCTACAATGAGCAGTTCTTC.

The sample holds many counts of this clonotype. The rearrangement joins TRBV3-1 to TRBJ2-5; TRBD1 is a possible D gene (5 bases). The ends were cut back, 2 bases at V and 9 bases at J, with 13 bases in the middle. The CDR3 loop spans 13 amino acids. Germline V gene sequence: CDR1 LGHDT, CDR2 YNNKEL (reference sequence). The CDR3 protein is CASSQYNGHSQYF. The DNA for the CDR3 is TGTGCCAGCAGCCAATATAACGGACATTCCCAGTACTTC.

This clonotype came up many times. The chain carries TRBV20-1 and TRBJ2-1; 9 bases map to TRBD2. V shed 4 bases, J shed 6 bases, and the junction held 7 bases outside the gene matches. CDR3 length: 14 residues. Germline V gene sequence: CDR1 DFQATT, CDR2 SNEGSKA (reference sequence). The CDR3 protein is CSAIASGELNEQFF. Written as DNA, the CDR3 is TGCAGTGCTATCGCTAGCGGGGAGCTCAATGAGCAGTTCTTC.

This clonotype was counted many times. CDR3 sequence: CATSGSGKQGLWGNQPQHF. CDR3 sequence (DNA): TGTGCCACCAGTGGATCAGGGAAACAGGGACTCTGGGGCAATCAGCCCCAGCATTTT. The V call is TRBV24-1, the J call TRBJ1-5; a possible D gene is TRBD1 (6 bases). In germline, CDR1 is KGHDR, CDR2 SFDVKD. Trimming removed 5 bases from V and 2 bases from J, with 24 bases in between. CDR3 length: 19 residues.

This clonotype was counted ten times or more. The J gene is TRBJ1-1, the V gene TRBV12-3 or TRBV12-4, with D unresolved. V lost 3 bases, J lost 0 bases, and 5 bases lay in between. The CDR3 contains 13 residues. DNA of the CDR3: TGTGCCAGCAGTTTTGCGGTGAACACTGAAGCTTTCTTT. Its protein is CASSFAVNTEAFF.

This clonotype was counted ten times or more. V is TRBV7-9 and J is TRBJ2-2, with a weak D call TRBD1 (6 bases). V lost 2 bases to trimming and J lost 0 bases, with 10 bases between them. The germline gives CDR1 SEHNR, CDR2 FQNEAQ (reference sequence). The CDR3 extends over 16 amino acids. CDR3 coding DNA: TGTGCCAGCAGCTTATATACAGGGACGAACACCGGGGAGCTGTTTTTT. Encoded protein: CASSLYTGTNTGELFF.

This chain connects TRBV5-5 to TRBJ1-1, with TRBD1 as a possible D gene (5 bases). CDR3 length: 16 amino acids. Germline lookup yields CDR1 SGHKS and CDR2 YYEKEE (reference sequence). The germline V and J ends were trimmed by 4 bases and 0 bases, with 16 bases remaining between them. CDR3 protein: CASSRTRFRMNTEAFF. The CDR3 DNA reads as TGTGCCAGCAGCCGGACAAGGTTTAGGATGAACACTGAAGCTTTCTTT. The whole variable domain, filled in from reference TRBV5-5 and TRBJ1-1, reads DAGVTQSPTHLIKTRGQQVTLRCSPISGHKSVSWYQQVLGQGPQFIFQYYEKEERGRGNFPDRFSARQFPNYSSELNVNALLLGDSALYLCASSRTRFRMNTEAFFGQGTRLTVV.

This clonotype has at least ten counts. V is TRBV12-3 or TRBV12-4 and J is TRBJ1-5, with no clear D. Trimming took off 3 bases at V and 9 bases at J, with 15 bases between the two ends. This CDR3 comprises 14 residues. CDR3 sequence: CASSFRADDSPQHF. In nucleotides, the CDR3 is TGTGCCAGCAGTTTTCGGGCAGACGATTCGCCCCAGCATTTT.

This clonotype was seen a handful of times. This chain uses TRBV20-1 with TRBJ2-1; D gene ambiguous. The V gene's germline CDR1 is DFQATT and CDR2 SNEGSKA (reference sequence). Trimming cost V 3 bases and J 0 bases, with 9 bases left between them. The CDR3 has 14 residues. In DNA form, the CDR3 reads TGCAGTGCTAGTGAAATGAGCTCCTACAATGAGCAGTTCTTC. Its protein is CSASEMSSYNEQFF.

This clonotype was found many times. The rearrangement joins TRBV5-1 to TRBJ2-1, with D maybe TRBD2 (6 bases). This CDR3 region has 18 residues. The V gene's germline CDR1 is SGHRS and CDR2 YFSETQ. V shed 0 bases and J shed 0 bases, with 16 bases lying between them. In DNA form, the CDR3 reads TGCGCCAGCAGCTTGGTTGGGGGGACTCTCCCCTCCTACAATGAGCAGTTCTTC. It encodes CASSLVGGTLPSYNEQFF.

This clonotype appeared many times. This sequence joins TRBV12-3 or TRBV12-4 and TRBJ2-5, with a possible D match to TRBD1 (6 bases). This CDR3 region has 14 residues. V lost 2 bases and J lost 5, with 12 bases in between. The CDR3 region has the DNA TGTGCCAGCAGTTTATCAGGGGCGGGCGAGACCCAGTACTTC. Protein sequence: CASSLSGAGETQYF.

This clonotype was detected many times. In DNA form, the CDR3 reads TGTGCCAGCAGCTTACAGGGGCCGAGCTCCTACGAGCAGTACTTC. Protein sequence: CASSLQGPSSYEQYF. The V call is TRBV13, the J call TRBJ2-7; D may be TRBD1 (6 bases). CDR3 length: 15 amino acids. Per germline, CDR1 PRHDT and CDR2 FYEKMQ (reference sequence). V was pared by 2 bases and J by 0 bases, with 11 bases between.

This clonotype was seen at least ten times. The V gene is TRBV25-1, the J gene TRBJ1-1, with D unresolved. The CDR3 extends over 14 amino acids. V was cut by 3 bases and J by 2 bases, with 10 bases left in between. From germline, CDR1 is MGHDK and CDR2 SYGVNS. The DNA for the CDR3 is TGTGCCAGCAGTGATGGCAGCTACAACACTGAAGCTTTCTTT. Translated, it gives CASSDGSYNTEAFF.

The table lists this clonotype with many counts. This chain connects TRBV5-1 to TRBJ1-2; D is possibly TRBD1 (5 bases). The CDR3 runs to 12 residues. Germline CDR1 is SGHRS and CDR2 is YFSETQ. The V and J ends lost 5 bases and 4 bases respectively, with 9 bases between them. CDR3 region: CASSRGPYGYTF. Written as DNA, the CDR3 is TGCGCCAGCAGTAGGGGACCCTATGGCTACACCTTC.

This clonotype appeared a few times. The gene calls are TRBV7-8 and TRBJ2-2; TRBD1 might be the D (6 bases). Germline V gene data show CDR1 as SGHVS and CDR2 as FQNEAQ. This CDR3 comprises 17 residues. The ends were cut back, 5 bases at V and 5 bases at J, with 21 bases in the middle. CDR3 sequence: CASSPPRGHQGTGELFF. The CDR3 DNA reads TGTGCCAGCAGCCCACCAAGGGGACACCAGGGGACCGGGGAGCTGTTTTTT.

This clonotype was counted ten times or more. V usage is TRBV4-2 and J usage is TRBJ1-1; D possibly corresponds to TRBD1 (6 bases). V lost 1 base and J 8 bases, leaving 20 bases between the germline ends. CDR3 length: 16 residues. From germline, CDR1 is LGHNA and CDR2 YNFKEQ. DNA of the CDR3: TGTGCCAGCAGCCAAGGTGTGAAGGGGGACCTAGGAGAAGCTTTCTTT. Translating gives CASSQGVKGDLGEAFF.

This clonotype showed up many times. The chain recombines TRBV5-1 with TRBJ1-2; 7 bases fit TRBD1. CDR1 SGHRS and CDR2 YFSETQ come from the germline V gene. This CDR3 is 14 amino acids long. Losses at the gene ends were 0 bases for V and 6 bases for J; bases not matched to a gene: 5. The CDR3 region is CASSLETGFNGYTF. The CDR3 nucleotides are TGCGCCAGCAGCTTGGAGACAGGGTTCAATGGCTACACCTTC.

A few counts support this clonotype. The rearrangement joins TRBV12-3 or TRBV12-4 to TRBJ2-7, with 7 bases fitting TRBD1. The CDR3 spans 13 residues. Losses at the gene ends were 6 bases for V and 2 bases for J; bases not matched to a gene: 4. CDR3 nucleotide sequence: TGTGCCAGCAGCCGGGACAGCCCCTACGAGCAGTACTTC. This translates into CASSRDSPYEQYF.

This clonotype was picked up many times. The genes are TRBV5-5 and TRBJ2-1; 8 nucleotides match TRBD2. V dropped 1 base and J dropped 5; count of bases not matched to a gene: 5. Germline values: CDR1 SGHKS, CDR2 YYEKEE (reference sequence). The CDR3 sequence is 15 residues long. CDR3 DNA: TGTGCCAGCAGCTTGTTGCGCGGGGGGAACAATGAGCAGTTCTTC. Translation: CASSLLRGGNNEQFF.

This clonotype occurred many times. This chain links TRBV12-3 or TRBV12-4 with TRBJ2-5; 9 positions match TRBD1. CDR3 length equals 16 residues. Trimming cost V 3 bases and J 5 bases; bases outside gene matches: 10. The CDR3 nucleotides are TGTGCCAGCAGTTTCTCACGACAGGGGGTCAGGGAGACCCAGTACTTC. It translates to CASSFSRQGVRETQYF.

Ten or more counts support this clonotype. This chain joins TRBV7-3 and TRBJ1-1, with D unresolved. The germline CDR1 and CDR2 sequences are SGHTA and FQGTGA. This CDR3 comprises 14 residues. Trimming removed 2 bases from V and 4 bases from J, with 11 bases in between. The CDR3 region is CASSLVRATTEAFF. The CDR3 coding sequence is TGTGCCAGCAGCTTAGTAAGGGCAACCACTGAAGCTTTCTTT. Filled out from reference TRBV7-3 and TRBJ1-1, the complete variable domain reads GAGVSQTPSNKVTEKGKYVELRCDPISGHTALYWYRQSLGQGPEFLIYFQGTGAADDSGLPNDRFFAVRPEGSVSTLKIQRTERGDSAVYLCASSLVRATTEAFFGQGTRLTVV.

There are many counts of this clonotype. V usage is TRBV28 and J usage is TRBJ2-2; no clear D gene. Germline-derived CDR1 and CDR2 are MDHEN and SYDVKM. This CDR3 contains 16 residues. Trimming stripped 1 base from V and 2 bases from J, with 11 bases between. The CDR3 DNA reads TGTGCCAGCAGTTTATTCCCCGGAAGAAACACCGGGGAGCTGTTTTTT. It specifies CASSLFPGRNTGELFF. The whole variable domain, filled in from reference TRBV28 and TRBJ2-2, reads DVKVTQSSRYLVKRTGEKVFLECVQDMDHENMFWYRQDPGLGLRLIYFSYDVKMKEKGDIPEGYSVSREKKERFSLILESASTNQTSMYLCASSLFPGRNTGELFFGEGSRLTVL.

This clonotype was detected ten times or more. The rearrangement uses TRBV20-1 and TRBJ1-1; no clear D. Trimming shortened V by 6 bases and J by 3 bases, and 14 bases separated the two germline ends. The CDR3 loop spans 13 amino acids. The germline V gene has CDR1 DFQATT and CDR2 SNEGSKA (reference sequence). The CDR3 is CSASLSAYTEAFF. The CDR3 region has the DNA TGCAGTGCCAGCCTGTCGGCATACACTGAAGCTTTCTTT.

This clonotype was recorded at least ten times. This chain's CDR3 is CASSLDNLAFDEQFF. The CDR3 region has the DNA TGTGCCAGCAGTTTAGACAATCTAGCGTTTGACGAGCAGTTCTTC. The rearrangement links TRBV12-3 or TRBV12-4 to TRBJ2-1, with D perhaps TRBD2 (6 bases). The CDR3 has 15 residues. Trimming stripped 1 base from V and 10 bases from J, with 17 bases between.